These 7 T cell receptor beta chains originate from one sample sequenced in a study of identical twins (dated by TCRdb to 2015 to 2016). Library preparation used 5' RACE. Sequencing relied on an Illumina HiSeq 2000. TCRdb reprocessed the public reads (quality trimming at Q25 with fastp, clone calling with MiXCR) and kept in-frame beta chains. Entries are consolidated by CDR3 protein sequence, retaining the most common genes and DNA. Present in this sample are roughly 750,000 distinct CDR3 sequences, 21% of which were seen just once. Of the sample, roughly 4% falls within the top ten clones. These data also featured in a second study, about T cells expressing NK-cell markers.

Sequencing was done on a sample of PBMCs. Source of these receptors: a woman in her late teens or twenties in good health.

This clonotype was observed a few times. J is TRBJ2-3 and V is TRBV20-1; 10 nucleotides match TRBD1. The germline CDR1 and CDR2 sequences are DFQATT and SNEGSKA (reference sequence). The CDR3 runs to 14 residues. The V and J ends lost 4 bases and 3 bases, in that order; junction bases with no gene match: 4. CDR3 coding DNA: TGCAGTGCTATCCCGGGACAGGGGACAGATACGCAGTATTTT. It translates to CSAIPGQGTDTQYF.

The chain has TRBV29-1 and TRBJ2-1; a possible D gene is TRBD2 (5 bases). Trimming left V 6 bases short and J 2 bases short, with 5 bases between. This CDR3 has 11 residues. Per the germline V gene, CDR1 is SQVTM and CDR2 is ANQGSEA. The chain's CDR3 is CSVGTYNEQFF. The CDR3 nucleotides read TGCAGCGTCGGGACCTACAATGAGCAGTTCTTC.

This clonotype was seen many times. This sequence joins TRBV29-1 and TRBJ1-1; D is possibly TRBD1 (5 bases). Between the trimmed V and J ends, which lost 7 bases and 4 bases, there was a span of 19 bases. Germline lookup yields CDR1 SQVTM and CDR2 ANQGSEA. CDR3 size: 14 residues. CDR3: CSEDTRGNGTEAFF. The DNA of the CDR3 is TGCAGCGAGGACACACGGGGAAATGGCACTGAAGCTTTCTTT. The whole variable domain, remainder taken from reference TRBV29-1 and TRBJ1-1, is SAVISQKPSRDICQRGTSLTIQCQVDSQVTMMFWYRQQPGQSLTLIATANQGSEATYESGFVIDKFPISRPNLTFSTLTVSNMSPEDSSIYLCSEDTRGNGTEAFFGQGTRLTVV.

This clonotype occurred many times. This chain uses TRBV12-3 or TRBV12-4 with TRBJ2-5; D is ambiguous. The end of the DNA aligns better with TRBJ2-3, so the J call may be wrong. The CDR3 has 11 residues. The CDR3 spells CASSPSGTQYF. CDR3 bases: TGTGCCAGCAGTCCTTCGGGTACGCAGTATTTT.

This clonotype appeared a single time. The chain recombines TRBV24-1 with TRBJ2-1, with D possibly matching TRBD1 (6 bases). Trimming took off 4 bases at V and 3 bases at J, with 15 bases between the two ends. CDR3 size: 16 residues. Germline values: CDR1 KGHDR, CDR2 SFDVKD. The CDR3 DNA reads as TGTGCCACCAGTGACCGGGCAGGGGTAAACTACAATGAGCAGTTCTTC. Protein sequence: CATSDRAGVNYNEQFF.

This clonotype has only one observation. As DNA, the CDR3 is TGTGCCAGCCAGGGACAGTACGAGCAGTACTTC. It yields the protein CASQGQYEQYF. This rearrangement joins TRBV6-2 or TRBV6-3 to TRBJ2-7, with TRBD1 matching 7 bases. Germline CDR1 is MNHEY and CDR2 is SVGEGT. The ends lost 8 bases at V and 4 bases at J; junction bases unmatched: 2. This CDR3 region has 11 residues.

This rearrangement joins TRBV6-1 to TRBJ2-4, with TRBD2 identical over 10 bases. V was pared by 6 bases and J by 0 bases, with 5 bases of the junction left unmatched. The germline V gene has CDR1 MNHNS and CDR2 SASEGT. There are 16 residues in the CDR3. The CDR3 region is CASRSLAGLAKNIQYF. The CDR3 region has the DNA TGTGCCAGCAGATCACTAGCGGGATTAGCCAAAAACATTCAGTACTTC.